The present TCR beta chain was sequenced within a study of siplizumab effects on memory and regulatory T cells. The protocol was immunoSEQ multiplex PCR, while the TCRdb copy is restricted to in-frame clones and leaves out a portion. In the table there are some 100,000 clones, around 93% of which are singletons. Trimming at V came to 4 bases and at J to 2 bases, leaving 19 bases not matched to a gene. The germline V gene encodes CDR1 LGHNA and CDR2 YNFKEQ. The CDR3 is 20 amino acids. The chain couples TRBV4-2 to TRBJ1-4, with 7 positions matching TRBD1. This receptor was taken from a human donor in good health. Sequenced: non-Treg CD4+ T cells sorted from blood. The CDR3 region is CASSPDPGLQGWATNEKLFF. The CDR3 coding sequence is TGTGCCAGCAGCCCCGACCCGGGCTTACAGGGGTGGGCTACTAATGAAAAACTGTTTTTT.